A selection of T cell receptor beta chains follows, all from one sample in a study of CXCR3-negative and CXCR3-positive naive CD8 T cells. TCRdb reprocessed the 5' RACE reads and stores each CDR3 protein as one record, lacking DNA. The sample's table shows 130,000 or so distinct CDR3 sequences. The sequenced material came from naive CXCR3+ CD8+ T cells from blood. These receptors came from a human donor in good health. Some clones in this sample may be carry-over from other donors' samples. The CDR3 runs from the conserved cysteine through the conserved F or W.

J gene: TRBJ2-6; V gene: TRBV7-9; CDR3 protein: CASSPLAGGPVPGANVLTF
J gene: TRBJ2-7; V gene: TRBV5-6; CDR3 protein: CASSLVTSGDSREQYF
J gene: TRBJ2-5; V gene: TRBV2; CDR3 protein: CARGGDRARETQYF
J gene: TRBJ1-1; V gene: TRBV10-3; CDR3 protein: CAISAGDSNTEAFF
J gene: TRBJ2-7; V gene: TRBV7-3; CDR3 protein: CASSRHGQGSFYEQYF
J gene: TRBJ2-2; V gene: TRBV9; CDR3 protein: CASSDTAFSGTGELFF
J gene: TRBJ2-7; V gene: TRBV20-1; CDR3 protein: CSAWDREGSYEQYF
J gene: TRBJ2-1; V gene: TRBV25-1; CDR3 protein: CASSESESGRVYNEQFF
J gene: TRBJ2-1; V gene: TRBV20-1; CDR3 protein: CSAREAGVLGEQFF
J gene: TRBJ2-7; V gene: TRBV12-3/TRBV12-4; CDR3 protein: CASSPWDRGTSEQYF
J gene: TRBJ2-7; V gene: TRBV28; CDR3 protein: CASSFRQGPSYEQYF
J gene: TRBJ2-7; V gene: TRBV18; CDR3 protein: CASSPPGSEQYF
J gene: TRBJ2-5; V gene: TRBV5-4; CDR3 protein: CASSHGIRGETQYF
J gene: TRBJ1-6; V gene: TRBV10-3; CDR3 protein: CAIRAGGEGYNSPLHF
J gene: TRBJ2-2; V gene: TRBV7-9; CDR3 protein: CASSLVGGLGPPNTGELVF
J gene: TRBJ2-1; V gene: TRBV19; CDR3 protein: CASSMGLAGVVDEQFF
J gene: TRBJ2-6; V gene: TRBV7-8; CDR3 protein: CASSARDRGRGGANVLTF
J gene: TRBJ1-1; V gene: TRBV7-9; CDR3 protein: CASSFPEALPMNTEAFF
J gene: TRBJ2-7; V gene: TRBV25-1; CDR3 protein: CASSEVGQGKRGTYEQYF
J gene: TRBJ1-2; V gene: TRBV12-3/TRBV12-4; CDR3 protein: CASSLLTDYGYTF
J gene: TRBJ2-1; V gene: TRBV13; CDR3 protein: CASSRGGHSYNEQFF
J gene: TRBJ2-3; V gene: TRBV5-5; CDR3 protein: CASSLGQTDTQYF
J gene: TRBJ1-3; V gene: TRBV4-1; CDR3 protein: CASSQVQLSGNTIYF
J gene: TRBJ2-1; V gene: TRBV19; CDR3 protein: CASISPLAGSEQFF
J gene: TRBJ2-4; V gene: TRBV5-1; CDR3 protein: CASRPGTGKAKNIQYF
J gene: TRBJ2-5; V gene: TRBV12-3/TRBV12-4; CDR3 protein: CASSRLFAEGRETQYF
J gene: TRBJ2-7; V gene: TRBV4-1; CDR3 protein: CASSQDRRGQEQYF
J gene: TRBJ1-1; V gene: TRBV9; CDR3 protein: CASSTSPDREVLGTEAFF
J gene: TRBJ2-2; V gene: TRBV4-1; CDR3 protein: CASSPGQNTGELFF
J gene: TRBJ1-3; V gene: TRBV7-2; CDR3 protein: CASSSDAGNTIYF
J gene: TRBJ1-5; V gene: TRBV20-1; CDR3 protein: CSANDARSQPQHF
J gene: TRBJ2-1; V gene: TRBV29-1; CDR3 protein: CSVGQGPYNEQFF
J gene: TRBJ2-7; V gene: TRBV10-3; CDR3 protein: CAISEEGGSYEQYF
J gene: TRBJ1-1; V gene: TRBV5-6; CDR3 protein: CASSLPGSTEAFF
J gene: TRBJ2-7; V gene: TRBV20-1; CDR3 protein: CSARFLTYEQYF
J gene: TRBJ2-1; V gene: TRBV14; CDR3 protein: CASSQRPGGTGEQFF
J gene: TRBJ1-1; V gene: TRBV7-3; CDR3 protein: CASSLLGGRGGNTEAFF
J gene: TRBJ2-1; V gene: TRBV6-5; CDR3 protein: CASSYSGASSGRDNEQFF
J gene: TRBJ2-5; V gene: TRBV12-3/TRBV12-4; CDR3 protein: CASSLRQGLGETQYF
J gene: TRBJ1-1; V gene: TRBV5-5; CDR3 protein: CASSLAGLGTEAFF
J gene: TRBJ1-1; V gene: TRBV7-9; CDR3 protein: CASSSPGGTEAFF
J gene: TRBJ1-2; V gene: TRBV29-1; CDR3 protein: CSVEILGGYTF
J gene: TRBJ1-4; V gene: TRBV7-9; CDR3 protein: CASTTGRLNEKLFF
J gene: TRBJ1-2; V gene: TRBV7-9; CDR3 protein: CASSLTADHYGYTF
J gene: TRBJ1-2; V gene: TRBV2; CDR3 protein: CARLIQGPNGYTF
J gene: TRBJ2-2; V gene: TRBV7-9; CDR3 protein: CASSLGGLAGVRTGELFF
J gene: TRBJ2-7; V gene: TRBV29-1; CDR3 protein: CSVEDELSTGAEQYF
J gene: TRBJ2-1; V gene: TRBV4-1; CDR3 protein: CASSRYRADEQFF
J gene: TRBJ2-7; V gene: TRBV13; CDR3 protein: CASSTRTGDSYEQYF